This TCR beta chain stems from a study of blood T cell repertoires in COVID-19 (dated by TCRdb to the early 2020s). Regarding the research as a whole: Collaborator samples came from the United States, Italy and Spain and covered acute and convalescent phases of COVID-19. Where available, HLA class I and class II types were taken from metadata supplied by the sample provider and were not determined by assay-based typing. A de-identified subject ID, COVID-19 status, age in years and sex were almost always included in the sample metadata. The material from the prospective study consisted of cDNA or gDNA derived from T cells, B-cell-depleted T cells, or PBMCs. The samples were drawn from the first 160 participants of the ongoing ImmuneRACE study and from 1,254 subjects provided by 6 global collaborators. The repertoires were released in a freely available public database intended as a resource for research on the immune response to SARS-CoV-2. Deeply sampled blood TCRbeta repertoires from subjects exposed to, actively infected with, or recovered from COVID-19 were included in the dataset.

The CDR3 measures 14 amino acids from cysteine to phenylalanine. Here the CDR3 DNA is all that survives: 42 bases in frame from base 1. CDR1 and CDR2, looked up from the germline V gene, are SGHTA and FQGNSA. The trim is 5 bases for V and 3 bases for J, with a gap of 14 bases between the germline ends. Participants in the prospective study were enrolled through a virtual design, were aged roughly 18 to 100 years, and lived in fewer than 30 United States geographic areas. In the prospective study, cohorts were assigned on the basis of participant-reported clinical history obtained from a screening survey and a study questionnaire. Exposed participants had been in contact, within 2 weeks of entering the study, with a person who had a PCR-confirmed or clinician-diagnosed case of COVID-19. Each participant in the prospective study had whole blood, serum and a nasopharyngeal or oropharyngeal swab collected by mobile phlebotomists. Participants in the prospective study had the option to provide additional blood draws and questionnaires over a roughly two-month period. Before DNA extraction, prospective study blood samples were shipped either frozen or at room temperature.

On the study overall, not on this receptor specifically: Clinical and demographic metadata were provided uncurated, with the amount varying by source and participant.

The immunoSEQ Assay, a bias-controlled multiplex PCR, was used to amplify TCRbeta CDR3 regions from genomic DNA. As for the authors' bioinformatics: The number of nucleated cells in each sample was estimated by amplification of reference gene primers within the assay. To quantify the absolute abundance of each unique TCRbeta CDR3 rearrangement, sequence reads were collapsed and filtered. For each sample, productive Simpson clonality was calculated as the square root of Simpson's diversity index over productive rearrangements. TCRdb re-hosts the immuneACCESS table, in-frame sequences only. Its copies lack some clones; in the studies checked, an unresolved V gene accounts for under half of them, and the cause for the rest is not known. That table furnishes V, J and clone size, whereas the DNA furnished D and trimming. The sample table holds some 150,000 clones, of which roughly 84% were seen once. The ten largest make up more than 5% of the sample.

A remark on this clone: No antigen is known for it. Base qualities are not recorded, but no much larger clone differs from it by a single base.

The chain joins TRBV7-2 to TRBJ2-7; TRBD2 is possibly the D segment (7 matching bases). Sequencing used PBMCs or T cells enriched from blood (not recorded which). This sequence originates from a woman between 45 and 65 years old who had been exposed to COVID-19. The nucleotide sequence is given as TGTGCCAGCAGCCTCCGGGGAGGGGGCTACGAGCAGTACTTC. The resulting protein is CASSLRGGGYEQYF.